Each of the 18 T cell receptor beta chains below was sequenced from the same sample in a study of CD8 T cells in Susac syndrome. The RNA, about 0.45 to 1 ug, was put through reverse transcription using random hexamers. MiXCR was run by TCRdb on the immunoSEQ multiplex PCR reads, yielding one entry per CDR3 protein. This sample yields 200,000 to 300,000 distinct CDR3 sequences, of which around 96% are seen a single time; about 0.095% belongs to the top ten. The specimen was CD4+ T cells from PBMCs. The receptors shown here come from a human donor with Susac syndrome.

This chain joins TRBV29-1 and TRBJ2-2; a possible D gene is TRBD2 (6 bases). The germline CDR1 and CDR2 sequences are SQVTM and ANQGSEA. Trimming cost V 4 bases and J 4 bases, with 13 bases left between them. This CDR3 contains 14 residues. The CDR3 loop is CSVGWEELTGELFF. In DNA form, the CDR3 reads TGCAGCGTTGGGTGGGAGGAACTCACCGGGGAGCTGTTTTTT.

In DNA, the CDR3 is TGCGCCAGCAGCCGCCAGCTAAAACAAGAGACCCAGTACTTC. Translating gives CASSRQLKQETQYF. The J gene is TRBJ2-5, the V gene TRBV5-1; D not resolved. Trimming left V 4 bases short and J 2 bases short, with 12 bases between. Germline loops: CDR1 SGHRS, CDR2 YFSETQ. This CDR3 region has 14 residues.

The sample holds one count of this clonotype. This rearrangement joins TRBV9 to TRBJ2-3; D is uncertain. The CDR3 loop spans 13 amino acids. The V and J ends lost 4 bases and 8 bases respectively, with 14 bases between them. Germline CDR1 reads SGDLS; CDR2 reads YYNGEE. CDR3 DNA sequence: TGTGCCAGCAGCAAGGACGGTCCAGGTACGCAGTATTTT. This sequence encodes CASSKDGPGTQYF.

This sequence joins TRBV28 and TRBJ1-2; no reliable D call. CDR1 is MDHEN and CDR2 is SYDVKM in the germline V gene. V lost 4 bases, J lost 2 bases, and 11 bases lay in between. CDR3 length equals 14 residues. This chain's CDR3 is CASSSSGGNYGYTF. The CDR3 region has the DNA TGTGCCAGCAGTTCATCGGGAGGGAACTATGGCTACACCTTC.

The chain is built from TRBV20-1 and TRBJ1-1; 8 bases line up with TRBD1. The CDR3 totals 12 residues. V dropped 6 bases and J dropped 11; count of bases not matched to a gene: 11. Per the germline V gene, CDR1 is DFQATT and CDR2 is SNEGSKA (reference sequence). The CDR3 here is CSATRWGQAAFF. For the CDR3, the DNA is TGCAGTGCCACCAGGTGGGGACAGGCCGCTTTCTTT.

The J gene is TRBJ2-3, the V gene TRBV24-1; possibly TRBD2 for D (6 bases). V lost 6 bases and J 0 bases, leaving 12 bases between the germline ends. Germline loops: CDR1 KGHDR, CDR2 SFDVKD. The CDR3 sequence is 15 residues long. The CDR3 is CATSIGTVSTDTQYF. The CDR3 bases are TGTGCCACCAGTATAGGGACTGTTAGCACAGATACGCAGTATTTT.

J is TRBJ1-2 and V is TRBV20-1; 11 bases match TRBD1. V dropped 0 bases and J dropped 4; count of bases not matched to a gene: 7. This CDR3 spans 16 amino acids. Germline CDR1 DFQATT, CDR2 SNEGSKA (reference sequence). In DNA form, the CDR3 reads TGCAGTGCTAGAGACCTTAGGACAGGGGGCGGCTATGGCTACACCTTC. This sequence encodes CSARDLRTGGGYGYTF.

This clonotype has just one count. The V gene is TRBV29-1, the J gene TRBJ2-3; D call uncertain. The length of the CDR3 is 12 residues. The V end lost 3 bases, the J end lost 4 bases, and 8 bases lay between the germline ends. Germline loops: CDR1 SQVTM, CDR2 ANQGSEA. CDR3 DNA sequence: TGCAGCGTTGAGTCCGGGCCAGATACGCAGTATTTT. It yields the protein CSVESGPDTQYF.

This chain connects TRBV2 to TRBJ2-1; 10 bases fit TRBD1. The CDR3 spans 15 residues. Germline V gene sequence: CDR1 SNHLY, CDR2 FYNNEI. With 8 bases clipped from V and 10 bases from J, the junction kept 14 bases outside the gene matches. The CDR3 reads CASGSGTGELEEQFF. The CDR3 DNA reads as TGTGCCAGCGGCTCCGGGACAGGGGAGTTGGAGGAGCAGTTCTTC. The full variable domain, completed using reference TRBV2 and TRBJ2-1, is EPEVTQTPSHQVTQMGQEVILRCVPISNHLYFYWYRQILGQKVEFLVSFYNNEISEKSEIFDDQFSVERPDGSNFTLKIRSTKLEDSAMYFCASGSGTGELEEQFFGPGTRLTVL.

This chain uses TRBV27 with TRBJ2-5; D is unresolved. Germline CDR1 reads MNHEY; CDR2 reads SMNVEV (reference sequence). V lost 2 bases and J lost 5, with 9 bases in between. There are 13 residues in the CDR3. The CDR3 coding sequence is TGTGCCAGCAGTTTAAACCTCCGGGAGACCCAGTACTTC. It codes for CASSLNLRETQYF.

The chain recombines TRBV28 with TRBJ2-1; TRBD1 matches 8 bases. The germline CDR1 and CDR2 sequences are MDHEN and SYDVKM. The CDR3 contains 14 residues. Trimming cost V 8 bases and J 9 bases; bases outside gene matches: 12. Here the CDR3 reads CASYAMDRVVEQFF. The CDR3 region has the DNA TGTGCCAGCTATGCGATGGACAGGGTGGTTGAGCAGTTCTTC. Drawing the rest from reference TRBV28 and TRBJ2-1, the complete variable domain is DVKVTQSSRYLVKRTGEKVFLECVQDMDHENMFWYRQDPGLGLRLIYFSYDVKMKEKGDIPEGYSVSREKKERFSLILESASTNQTSMYLCASYAMDRVVEQFFGPGTRLTVL.

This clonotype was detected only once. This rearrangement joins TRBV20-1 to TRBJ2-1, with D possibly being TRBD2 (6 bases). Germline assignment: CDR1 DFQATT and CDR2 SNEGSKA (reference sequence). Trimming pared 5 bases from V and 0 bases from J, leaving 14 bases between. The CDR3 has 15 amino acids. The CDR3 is CSAAVAGISYNEQFF. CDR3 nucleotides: TGCAGTGCTGCCGTTGCGGGGATCTCCTACAATGAGCAGTTCTTC.

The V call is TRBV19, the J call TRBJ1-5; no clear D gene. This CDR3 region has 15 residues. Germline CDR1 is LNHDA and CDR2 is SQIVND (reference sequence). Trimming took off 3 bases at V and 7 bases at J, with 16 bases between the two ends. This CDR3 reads CASSMEGNRQQPQHF. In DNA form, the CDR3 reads TGTGCCAGTAGTATGGAAGGGAATCGGCAGCAGCCCCAGCATTTT.

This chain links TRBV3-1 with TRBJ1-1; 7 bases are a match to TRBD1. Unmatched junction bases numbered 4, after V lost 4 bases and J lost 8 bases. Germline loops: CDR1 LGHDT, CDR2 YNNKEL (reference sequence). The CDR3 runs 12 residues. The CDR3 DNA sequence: TGTGCCAGCAGCCGATGGGGACAGGAAGCTTTCTTT. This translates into CASSRWGQEAFF.

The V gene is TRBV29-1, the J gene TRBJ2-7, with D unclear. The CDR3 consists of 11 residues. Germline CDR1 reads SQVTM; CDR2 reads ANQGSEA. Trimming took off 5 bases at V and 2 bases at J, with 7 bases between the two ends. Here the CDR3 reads CSVRIPYEQYF. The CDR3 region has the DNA TGCAGCGTTCGGATCCCCTACGAGCAGTACTTC.

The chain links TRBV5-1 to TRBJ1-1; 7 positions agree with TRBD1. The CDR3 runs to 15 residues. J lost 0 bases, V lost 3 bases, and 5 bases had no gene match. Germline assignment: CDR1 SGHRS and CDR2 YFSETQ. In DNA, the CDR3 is TGCGCCAGCAGCTCTGACAGGGCTATGAACACTGAAGCTTTCTTT. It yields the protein CASSSDRAMNTEAFF.

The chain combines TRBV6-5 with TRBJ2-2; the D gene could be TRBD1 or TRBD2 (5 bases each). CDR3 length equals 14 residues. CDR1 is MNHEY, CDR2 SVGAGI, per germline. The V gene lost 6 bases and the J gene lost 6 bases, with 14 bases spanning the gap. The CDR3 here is CASSPGTWAGELFF. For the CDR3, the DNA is TGTGCCAGCAGCCCCGGGACCTGGGCCGGGGAGCTGTTTTTT.

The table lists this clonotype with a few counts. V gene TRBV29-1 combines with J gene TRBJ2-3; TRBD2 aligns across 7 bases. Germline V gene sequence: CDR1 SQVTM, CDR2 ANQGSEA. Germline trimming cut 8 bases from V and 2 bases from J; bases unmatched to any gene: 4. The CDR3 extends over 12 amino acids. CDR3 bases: TGCAGCTCCAGCGGGACCACAGATACGCAGTATTTT. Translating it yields CSSSGTTDTQYF.